A selection of T cell receptor beta chains follows, all from one sample in a study of blood T cell repertoires in COVID-19. Sequencing used immunoSEQ multiplex PCR; TCRdb keeps in-frame clones, though not all of them. In the table there are about 190,000 clones, around nine tenths of which are singletons. The sequenced sample was peripheral blood. These receptors came from a man younger than 35 with active or convalescent COVID-19. CDR3s include the opening cysteine and the closing phenylalanine or tryptophan.

J gene: TRBJ2-1; V gene: TRBV11-2; CDR3 length: 15; CDR3 protein: CASSIAGGGHNEQFF
J gene: TRBJ2-7; V gene: TRBV19; CDR3 length: 15; CDR3 protein: CASSILRQGKEEQYF
J gene: TRBJ2-5; V gene: TRBV7-5; CDR3 length: 16; CDR3 protein: CARSLLRGGRQETQYF
J gene: TRBJ1-1; V gene: TRBV19; CDR3 length: 14; CDR3 protein: CASSQGATNTEAFF
J gene: TRBJ1-2; V gene: TRBV5-4; CDR3 length: 16; CDR3 protein: CASSLAPTGANYGYTF
J gene: TRBJ2-2; V gene: TRBV2; CDR3 length: 15; CDR3 protein: CASSLGGGNTGELFF
J gene: TRBJ2-5; V gene: TRBV2; CDR3 length: 13; CDR3 protein: CASSVQGTETQYF
J gene: TRBJ1-2; V gene: TRBV5-1; CDR3 length: 14; CDR3 protein: CASSKGQARYGYTF
J gene: TRBJ1-2; V gene: TRBV30; CDR3 length: 15; CDR3 protein: CAWSRGLGGNYGYTF
J gene: TRBJ2-7; V gene: TRBV7-9; CDR3 length: 17; CDR3 protein: CASSLDFFGGITYEQYF
J gene: TRBJ2-7; V gene: TRBV4-1; CDR3 length: 16; CDR3 protein: CASSHAGGGRGYEQYF
J gene: TRBJ1-2; V gene: TRBV19; CDR3 length: 14; CDR3 protein: CASSISGTLYGYTF
J gene: TRBJ2-1; V gene: TRBV9; CDR3 length: 16; CDR3 protein: CASSPRPGTGSHEQFF
J gene: TRBJ1-6; V gene: TRBV5-1; CDR3 length: 15; CDR3 protein: CASSRGTGDNSPLHF
J gene: TRBJ1-6; V gene: TRBV7-9; CDR3 length: 16; CDR3 protein: CASSRTNDSPNSPLHF
J gene: TRBJ2-5; V gene: TRBV5-6; CDR3 length: 18; CDR3 protein: CASSLAVRPSGYPETQYF
J gene: TRBJ1-1; V gene: TRBV5-1; CDR3 length: 15; CDR3 protein: CASSLVSREYPEAFF
J gene: TRBJ2-1; V gene: TRBV7-3; CDR3 length: 15; CDR3 protein: CASSINAGKYNEQFF
J gene: TRBJ2-7; V gene: TRBV9; CDR3 length: 17; CDR3 protein: CASSPLARDTDYYEQYF
J gene: TRBJ1-4; V gene: TRBV7-6; CDR3 length: 15; CDR3 protein: CASSPDRGGNEKLFF
J gene: TRBJ2-3; V gene: TRBV19; CDR3 length: 14; CDR3 protein: CASSRAGATDTQYF
J gene: TRBJ1-6; V gene: TRBV30; CDR3 length: 14; CDR3 protein: CAGGLRYSNSPLHF
J gene: TRBJ2-3; V gene: TRBV4-1; CDR3 length: 16; CDR3 protein: CASSQFRLAGTDTQYF
J gene: TRBJ1-4; V gene: TRBV6-6; CDR3 length: 16; CDR3 protein: CASSSRDRAANEKLFF
J gene: TRBJ1-1; V gene: TRBV6-2/TRBV6-3; CDR3 length: 16; CDR3 protein: CASSSDRGLGNTEAFF
J gene: TRBJ2-4; V gene: TRBV25-1; CDR3 length: 14; CDR3 protein: CASSEYGDTNIQYF
J gene: TRBJ2-5; V gene: TRBV5-1; CDR3 length: 14; CDR3 protein: CASSLDTASETQYF
J gene: TRBJ2-5; V gene: TRBV6-6; CDR3 length: 16; CDR3 protein: CASSYSLGREGETQYF
J gene: TRBJ1-1; V gene: TRBV5-3; CDR3 length: 19; CDR3 protein: CARSFPRGACIPANTEAFF
J gene: TRBJ1-2; V gene: TRBV19; CDR3 length: 12; CDR3 protein: CASSSRDYGYTF
J gene: TRBJ1-1; V gene: TRBV18; CDR3 length: 15; CDR3 protein: CASSETGGPGTEAFF
J gene: TRBJ1-1; V gene: TRBV5-1; CDR3 length: 16; CDR3 protein: CASSSDRGVILTEAFF
J gene: TRBJ1-5; V gene: TRBV6-5; CDR3 length: 14; CDR3 protein: CASSYSGAYQPQHF
J gene: TRBJ2-3; V gene: TRBV30; CDR3 length: 16; CDR3 protein: CAWSVRTSGDTDTQYF